The sample holds a few counts of the clone carrying this T cell receptor beta chain. What it binds is not known. Blood was collected once per donor into heparin, averaging approximately 110 mL. Expressed TCRB transcripts were sequenced, since all the RNA that had been isolated was reverse transcribed. About 3.6 million reads were obtained on average from naive, central memory and regulatory T cell samples. Assay: immunoSEQ multiplex PCR; the TCRdb copy retains only in-frame clones and omits some. The sample has around 240,000 clones; around 15% are singletons. The V gene lost 3 bases and the J gene lost 8 bases, with 14 bases spanning the gap. The CDR3 loop spans 14 amino acids. Germline CDR1 reads LGHNA; CDR2 reads YSLEER. This record comes from a study of beta chain features in type 1 diabetes. Study-wide findings and caveats: For Type 1 diabetes patients, all four CD4+ subsets carried TCRB CDR3s that were moderately but significantly shorter.

The specimen sequenced was naive CD4+ T cells from blood. The chain recombines TRBV4-3 with TRBJ2-1; D might be TRBD2 (5 bases). This TCR came from a man aged 25-40 years with type 1 diabetes. The CDR3, as DNA: TGCGCCAGCAGCCACTGGAGGAATGAGGATGAGCAGTTCTTC. It is translated as CASSHWRNEDEQFF.